This T cell receptor (beta chain) was captured by sequencing in a study of technical replicates of blood from a few donors. Trimming stripped 2 bases from V and 3 bases from J, with 13 bases between. The CDR3 consists of 16 residues. Germline V CDR1 and CDR2: WNHNN, SYGVQD (reference sequence). The repertoire was sequenced with immunoSEQ multiplex PCR; TCRdb's copy has only in-frame clones and lacks some. Counted here are about 79,000 clones, around 92% occurring once; the ten biggest clones make up about 0.4%. This rearrangement joins TRBV10-1 to TRBJ2-2; D call uncertain. This clonotype was obtained from a human donor in good health. Some clones in this sample may be carry-over from other donors' samples. Material: T cells isolated from PBMCs. The CDR3 DNA reads as TGCGCCAGCAGTGAGAACACGCCCTTCGACACCGGGGAGCTGTTTTTT. It is translated as CASSENTPFDTGELFF.